The clone carrying this T cell receptor beta chain was recorded once. Its antigen is not identified. These data originate in a study of beta chain features in type 1 diabetes. As for the study in general: Patients did not differ from healthy donors in age, gender or cell yield. Study results and caveats: Moderately but significantly shorter TCRB CDR3s were found in Type 1 diabetes patients in all four CD4+ subsets. There were fewer insertions and more deletions at the VDJ junctions of type 1 diabetes patients.

Reverse transcribing all isolated RNA meant expressed TCRB transcripts were sequenced. Method: immunoSEQ multiplex PCR; TCRdb's copy keeps in-frame clones and lacks some. The data show 240,000 or so clones, more than 65% seen once. Sample: naive CD4+ T cells from blood. The sequence was obtained from a man under 40 in good health.

The CDR3 sequence: CASSLAGTGNSPLHF. The CDR3 coding sequence is TGTGCCAGCAGCTTAGCCGGGACAGGGAATTCACCCCTCCACTTT. V and J are TRBV7-9 and TRBJ1-6; 9 nucleotides align to TRBD1. Germline V gives CDR1 SEHNR, CDR2 FQNEAQ (reference sequence). The CDR3 runs 15 residues. Trimming at V came to 0 bases and at J to 7 bases, leaving 1 base not matched to a gene.